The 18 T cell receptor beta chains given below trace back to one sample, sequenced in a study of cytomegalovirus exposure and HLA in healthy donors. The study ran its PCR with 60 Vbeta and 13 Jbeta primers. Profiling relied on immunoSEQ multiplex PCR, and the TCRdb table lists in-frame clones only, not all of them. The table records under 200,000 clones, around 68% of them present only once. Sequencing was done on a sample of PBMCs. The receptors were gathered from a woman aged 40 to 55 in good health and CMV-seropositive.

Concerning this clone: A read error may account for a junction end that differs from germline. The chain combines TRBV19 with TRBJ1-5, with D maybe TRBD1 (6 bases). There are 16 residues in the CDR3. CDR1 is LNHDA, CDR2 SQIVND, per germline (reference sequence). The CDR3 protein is CASRGYREWGNQPQNF. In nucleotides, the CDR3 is TGTGCCAGTAGGGGATACAGGGAATGGGGCAATCAGCCCCAGAATTTT.

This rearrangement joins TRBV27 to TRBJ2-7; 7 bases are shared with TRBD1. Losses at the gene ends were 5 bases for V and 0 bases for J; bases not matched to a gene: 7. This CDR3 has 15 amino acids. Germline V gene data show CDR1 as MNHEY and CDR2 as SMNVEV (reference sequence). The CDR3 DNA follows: TGTGCCAGCAGTCCCCGGGACAGCAGCTCCTACGAGCAGTACTTC. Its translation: CASSPRDSSSYEQYF.

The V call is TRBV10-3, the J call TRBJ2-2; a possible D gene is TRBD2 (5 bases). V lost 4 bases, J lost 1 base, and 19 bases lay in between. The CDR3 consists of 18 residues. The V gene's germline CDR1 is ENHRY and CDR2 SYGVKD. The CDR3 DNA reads TGTGCCATCAGTGTACTTTTAGGAGGAGGCGGGAACACCGGGGAGCTGTTTTTT. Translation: CAISVLLGGGGNTGELFF.

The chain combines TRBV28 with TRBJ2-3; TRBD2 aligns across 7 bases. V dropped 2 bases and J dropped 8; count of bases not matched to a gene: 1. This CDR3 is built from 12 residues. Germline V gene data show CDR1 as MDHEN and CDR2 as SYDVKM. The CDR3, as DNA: TGTGCCAGCAGTTTAGCGGGAGTTACGCAGTATTTT. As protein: CASSLAGVTQYF.

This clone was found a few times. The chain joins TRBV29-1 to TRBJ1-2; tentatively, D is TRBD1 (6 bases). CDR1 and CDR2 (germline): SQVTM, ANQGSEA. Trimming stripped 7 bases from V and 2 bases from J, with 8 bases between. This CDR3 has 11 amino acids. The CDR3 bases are TGCAGCGCCCAGGGGAACTATGGCTACACCTTC. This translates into CSAQGNYGYTF.

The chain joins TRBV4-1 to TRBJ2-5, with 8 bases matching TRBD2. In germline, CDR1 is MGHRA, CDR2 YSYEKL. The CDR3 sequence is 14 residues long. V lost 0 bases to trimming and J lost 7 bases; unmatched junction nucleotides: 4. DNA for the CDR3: TGCGCCAGCAGCCAAGAATTACGGGAGGGGACCCAGTACTTC. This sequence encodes CASSQELREGTQYF.

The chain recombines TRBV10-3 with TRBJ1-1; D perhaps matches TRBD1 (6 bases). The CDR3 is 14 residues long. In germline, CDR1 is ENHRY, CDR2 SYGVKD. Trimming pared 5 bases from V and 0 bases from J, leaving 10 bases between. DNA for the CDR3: TGTGCCATCAGTATTCAGGGGATGAACACTGAAGCTTTCTTT. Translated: CAISIQGMNTEAFF.

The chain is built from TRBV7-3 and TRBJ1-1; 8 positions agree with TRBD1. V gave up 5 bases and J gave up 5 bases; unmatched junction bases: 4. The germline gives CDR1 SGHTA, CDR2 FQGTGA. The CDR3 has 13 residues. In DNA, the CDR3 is TGTGCCAGCAGCCGGACAGGGACTACTGAAGCTTTCTTT. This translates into CASSRTGTTEAFF.

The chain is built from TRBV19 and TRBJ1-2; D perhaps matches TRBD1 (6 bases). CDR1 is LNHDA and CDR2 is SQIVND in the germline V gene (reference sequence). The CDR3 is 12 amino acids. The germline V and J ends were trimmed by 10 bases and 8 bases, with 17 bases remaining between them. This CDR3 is CATLAGGLGYTF. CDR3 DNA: TGTGCCACCCTCGCGGGGGGCTTGGGCTACACCTTC.

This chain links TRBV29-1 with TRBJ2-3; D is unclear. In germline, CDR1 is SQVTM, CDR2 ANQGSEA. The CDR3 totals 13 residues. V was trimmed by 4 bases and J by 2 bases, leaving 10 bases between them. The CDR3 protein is CSVGDGDTDTQYF. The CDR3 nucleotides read TGCAGCGTTGGTGACGGAGACACAGATACGCAGTATTTT.

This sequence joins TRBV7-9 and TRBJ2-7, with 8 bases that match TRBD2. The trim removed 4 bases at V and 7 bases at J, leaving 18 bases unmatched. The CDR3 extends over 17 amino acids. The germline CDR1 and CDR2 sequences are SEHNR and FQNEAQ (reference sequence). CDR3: CASSSMGAGGTISEQYF. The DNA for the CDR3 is TGTGCCAGCAGCTCGATGGGGGCGGGGGGTACTATTTCGGAGCAGTACTTC.

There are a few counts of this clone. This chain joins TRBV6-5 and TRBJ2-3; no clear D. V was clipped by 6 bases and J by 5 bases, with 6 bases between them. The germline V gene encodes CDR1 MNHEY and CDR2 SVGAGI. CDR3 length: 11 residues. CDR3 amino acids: CASRIRDTQYF. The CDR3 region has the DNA TGTGCCAGCAGAATCAGAGATACGCAGTATTTT.

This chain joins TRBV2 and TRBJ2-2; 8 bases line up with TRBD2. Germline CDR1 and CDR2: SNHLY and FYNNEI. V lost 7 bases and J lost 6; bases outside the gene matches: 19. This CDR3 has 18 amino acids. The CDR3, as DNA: TGTGCCAGCATGCGGGCCGGGTTCGTACTAGCGGTTCCCGGGGAGCTGTTTTTT. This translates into CASMRAGFVLAVPGELFF.

CDR3 residues: CASSGSGSGGDGYTF. Written as DNA, the CDR3 is TGTGCCAGCAGTGGATCGGGGTCGGGGGGTGATGGCTACACCTTC. This chain uses TRBV2 with TRBJ1-2; D may be TRBD1 (5 bases). Trimming cost V 4 bases and J 6 bases, with 18 bases left between them. The germline V gene has CDR1 SNHLY and CDR2 FYNNEI. This CDR3 is built from 15 residues.

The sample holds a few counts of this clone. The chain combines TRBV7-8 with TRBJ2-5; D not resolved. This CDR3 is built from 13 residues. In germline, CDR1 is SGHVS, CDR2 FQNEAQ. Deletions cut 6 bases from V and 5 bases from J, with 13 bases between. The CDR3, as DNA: TGTGCCAGCAGTTGGGCCCACTGGGAGACCCAGTACTTC. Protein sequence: CASSWAHWETQYF.

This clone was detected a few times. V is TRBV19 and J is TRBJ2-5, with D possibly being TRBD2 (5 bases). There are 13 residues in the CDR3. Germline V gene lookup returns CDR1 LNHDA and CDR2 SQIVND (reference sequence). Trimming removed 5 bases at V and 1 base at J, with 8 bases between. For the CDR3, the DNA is TGTGCCAGTAGTGAGGGTTCCCAAGAGACCCAGTACTTC. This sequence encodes CASSEGSQETQYF.

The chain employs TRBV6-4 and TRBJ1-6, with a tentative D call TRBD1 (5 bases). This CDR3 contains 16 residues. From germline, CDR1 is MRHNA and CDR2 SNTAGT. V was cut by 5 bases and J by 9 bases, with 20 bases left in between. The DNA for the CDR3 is TGTGCCAGCAGTTCCCCCAGACAGCGGGCGGCTTCACCCCTCCACTTT. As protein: CASSSPRQRAASPLHF.

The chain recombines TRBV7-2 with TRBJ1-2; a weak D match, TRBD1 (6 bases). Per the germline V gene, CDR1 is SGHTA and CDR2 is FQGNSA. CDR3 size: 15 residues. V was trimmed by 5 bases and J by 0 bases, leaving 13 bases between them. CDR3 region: CASSLTQGTNYGYTF. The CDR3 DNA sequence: TGTGCCAGCAGCCTAACACAGGGAACTAACTATGGCTACACCTTC.